This T cell receptor (beta chain) comes out of a study of cytomegalovirus exposure and HLA in healthy donors. As for the study in general: Within the Caucasian-associated ancestry cluster were under 85% of the 300 to 450 genotyped donors.

Primers: 60 Vbeta forward and 13 Jbeta reverse. Libraries were prepared by immunoSEQ multiplex PCR; TCRdb keeps only in-frame clonotypes and omits some of them. The sample has roughly 120,000 clones. The ends were cut back, 3 bases at V and 3 bases at J, with 13 bases in the middle. CDR3 length: 15 amino acids. Germline CDR1 and CDR2: KGHSH and LQKENI. The chain recombines TRBV18 with TRBJ2-3, with D tentatively TRBD2 (7 bases). The clonotype originates from a man aged 35 to 55 in good health and CMV-seronegative. Material for sequencing was PBMCs. The DNA for the CDR3 is TGTGCCAGCTCACCGTGGACAGCGGGGACAGATACGCAGTATTTT. It codes for CASSPWTAGTDTQYF.